This entry describes one TCR beta chain. Sequenced by immunoSEQ multiplex PCR; TCRdb stores in-frame clones only, minus some. This sample has 100,000 to 150,000 clones, with approximately 92% found just once. The sample originates from a study of control samples from healthy donors and cancer patients. Per germline, CDR1 SGDLS and CDR2 YYNGEE. The CDR3 length is 15 residues. The V gene lost 3 bases and the J gene lost 1 base, with 13 bases spanning the gap. This receptor was obtained from a man aged 35 to 55 in good health. The rearrangement joins TRBV9 to TRBJ1-2; D is uncertain. Specimen: blood. The CDR3 region is CASSEQTQLNYGYTF. As DNA, the CDR3 is TGTGCCAGCAGCGAGCAAACACAGCTTAACTATGGCTACACCTTC.